This T cell receptor (beta chain) was captured in a study of cytomegalovirus exposure and HLA in healthy donors. Overall study: Around 200 million T cells yielded approximately 100 million unique TCR beta sequences, as an earlier analysis found.

Notes on this clone: Its specificity is unknown.

V lost 6 bases and J lost 2, with 9 bases in between. Germline V gives CDR1 SEHNR, CDR2 FQNEAQ (reference sequence). The CDR3 is made up of 13 amino acids. PCR amplification relied on 60 Vbeta primers (plus 13 Jbeta primers). Data came from immunoSEQ multiplex PCR; TCRdb stores just in-frame clones and leaves some out. The sample carries fewer than 200,000 clones, about four fifths recorded once. Study-wide results and limits: Most sequenced TCRs were rare (though some public TCRs occurred in many donors). In a later analysis, across HLA loci, associated TCR counts were highest for DRB1, lowest for HLA-C. In an earlier analysis, productive rearrangement rates for most beta V segments clustered near 87% or 30%.

J is TRBJ2-3 and V is TRBV7-9; unclear D gene. Sequencing used PBMCs. The clonotype comes from a woman between 18 and 29 years old in good health and CMV-seronegative. The chain's CDR3 is CASSAEITDTQYF. CDR3 bases: TGTGCCAGCAGTGCCGAGATCACAGATACGCAGTATTTT.